This is a list of T cell receptor beta chains from one sample in a study of blood T cell repertoires in COVID-19. The method was immunoSEQ multiplex PCR; TCRdb's version includes in-frame clones alone and lacks a portion of them. The table shows fewer than 250,000 clones, with more than 85% occurring only once. Sequences were obtained from peripheral blood. Source of these receptors: a man between 60 and 75 years old with COVID-19, enrolled during active disease. The CDR3 runs from the conserved cysteine through the conserved F or W. Fields, in order: V gene, clone size, CDR3 protein. Only some rows state a clone size, as once, few, many or a class for expanded clones.

TRBV11-1,NA,CASSSGDRSSPLHF
TRBV27,once,CASRGRDRKTEAFF
TRBV9,NA,CASSARDFSSYEQYF
TRBV5-1,few,CASSRTGEDTQYF
TRBV18,NA,CASSPAERAKNIQYF
TRBV2,NA,CASRDRAWGDSNQPQHF
TRBV6-5,NA,CASSPPLSGANVLTF
TRBV5-3,NA,CARSNPGQQETQYF
TRBV27,once,CASSLEEGSPDSGNTIYF
TRBV19,NA,CASSIPSGRGLYTDTQYF
TRBV19,NA,CASSKGQVNTEAFF
TRBV7-2,NA,CASSLSSGEAYEQYF
TRBV29-1,NA,CSVDRVGGNTEAFF
TRBV25-1,NA,CASSERQTGVQPQHF
TRBV6-5,NA,CASRETVMNTEAFF
TRBV12-3/TRBV12-4,once,CASSFTGRYEQYF
TRBV7-9,NA,CASSPTKGVNYGYTF
TRBV5-6,NA,CASSGLAGGLGRFF
TRBV14,NA,CASSQDGRGNTEAFF
TRBV19,NA,CASSTTGDAPLHF
TRBV19,NA,CASGARGHQPQHF
TRBV7-2,NA,CASSLAQGGELFF
TRBV25-1,few,CASTPYSTPPYNSPLHF
TRBV28,NA,CASSLDRVNSPLHF
TRBV29-1,NA,CSAGRDNSNTEAFF
TRBV6-1,NA,CASSESQGIPTYGYTF
TRBV27,NA,CASSRVTGQGTPYEQYF
TRBV9,NA,CASSVGDRWETQYF
TRBV4-3,NA,CASSREGATGELFF
TRBV6-5,few,CASRPGTNYNEQFF
TRBV6-5,NA,CASSSMSSSGNTIYF
TRBV20-1,once,CSARGDNF
TRBV9,NA,CASSVMGQSYEQYF
TRBV6-6,NA,CASSYRRTDGSPLHF
TRBV27,NA,CASGRVDTQYF
TRBV18,NA,CASSPTSSYNEQFF
TRBV3-1/TRBV3-2,NA,CASSSAGASPLHF
TRBV5-1,NA,CASSVWTGRTGELFF
TRBV19,NA,CASSMSGGRYEQYF
TRBV18,NA,CASSPSRDSQPQHF
TRBV19,NA,CASSTRGLAGGGAYEQYF
TRBV7-9,NA,CASSPPLGQGRLETQYF
TRBV9,NA,CASSVGSRESGREQYF
TRBV6-2/TRBV6-3,NA,CASSYSRGYEQYF
TRBV9,NA,CASSVGVGASNQPQHF
TRBV6-2/TRBV6-3,NA,CASSLSGGISYEQYF
TRBV9,NA,CASSAPEGQGADNSPLHF
TRBV5-4,NA,CASSSPETATNEKLFF
TRBV9,few,CASSVAPSTTSNYGYTF
TRBV10-3,NA,CAISEGTSGVQETQYF
TRBV7-9,NA,CASSPGGTDTQYF
TRBV5-1,NA,CASSTGGTEAFF
TRBV10-3,once,CAIGTGTGEIRDYGYTF
TRBV2,NA,CASSGQGGRNSPLHF